These T cell receptor beta chains were read from a single sample in a study of control samples from healthy donors and cancer patients. Clones were sequenced by immunoSEQ multiplex PCR, and TCRdb holds only the in-frame ones, with some missing. This specimen shows some 190,000 clones; the ten leading clones hold 2.2%. Material for sequencing was blood. These receptors came from a woman aged 25-40 years in good health. Each CDR3 is given with its conserved first and last residue. The D gene is left open where the match is weak.

J | V | D | DNA | CDR3
TRBJ2-3 | TRBV9 | TRBD2 | TGTGCCAGCAGCGTAGAGGATAGCGGGGGCTCAGAATCCACAGATACGCAGTATTTT | CASSVEDSGGSESTDTQYF
TRBJ2-5 | TRBV3-1/TRBV3-2 | TRBD2 | TGTGCCAGCAGCCCCTCCGGGACTAGCAGTGAGACCCAGTACTTC | CASSPSGTSSETQYF
TRBJ2-7 | TRBV18 | TRBD1 | TGTGCCAGCTTCCGGCAGGAGACAGGGAACTACGAGCAGTACTTC | CASFRQETGNYEQYF
TRBJ1-5 | TRBV19 | TRBD1 | TGTGCCAGTAAAGGGGACAGGGCCTTCAATCAGCCCCAGCATTTT | CASKGDRAFNQPQHF
TRBJ2-7 | TRBV4-1 | . | TGCGCCAGCAGCCAGGTGACCGGGGGTTCCTACGAGCAGTACTTC | CASSQVTGGSYEQYF
TRBJ2-5 | TRBV28 | TRBD2 | TGTGCCAGCAGAGGCTCGCGGGGGGGCCCAGAGACCCAGTACTTC | CASRGSRGGPETQYF
TRBJ2-1 | TRBV7-9 | . | TGTGCCAGCAGCCTGCTGGGGGCAGGTGAGCAGTTCTTC | CASSLLGAGEQFF
TRBJ1-2 | TRBV6-5 | . | TGTGCCAGCAGTTACCCTACACAGAATTCCTATGGCTACACCTTC | CASSYPTQNSYGYTF
TRBJ1-6 | TRBV6-5 | . | TGTGCCAGCAGTTACTCGAACTCCTATAATTCACCCCTCCACTTT | CASSYSNSYNSPLHF
TRBJ1-5 | TRBV30 | . | TGTGCCTGGAGTGAGGGGTCTCATAGCAATCAGCCCCAGCATTTT | CAWSEGSHSNQPQHF
TRBJ2-7 | TRBV12-3/TRBV12-4 | . | TGTGCCAGCAGTCCCCCCGTTGGCAACGAGCAGTACTTC | CASSPPVGNEQYF
TRBJ1-5 | TRBV20-1 | . | TGCAGTGCTAGTAGTGCGGCAGGCAGGAGCAATCAGCCCCAGCATTTT | CSASSAAGRSNQPQHF
TRBJ2-2 | TRBV6-6 | . | TGTGCCAGCAGTTCAGGGCTCGCTGGGGAGCTGTTTTTT | CASSSGLAGELFF
TRBJ1-1 | TRBV18 | . | TGTGCCAGCTCACCTCAGGAGGGGAACACTGAAGCTTTCTTT | CASSPQEGNTEAFF
TRBJ1-6 | TRBV5-1 | TRBD1 | TGCGCCAGCAGCCAAAGGACAGGACTTAATTCACCCCTCCACTTT | CASSQRTGLNSPLHF
TRBJ1-1 | TRBV19 | . | TGTGCCAGTAGTACTGGACCGAACACTGAAGCTTTCTTT | CASSTGPNTEAFF
TRBJ1-1 | TRBV2 | TRBD1 | TGTGCCAGCAGTGGGACAGGGGGCTTCACTGAAGCTTTCTTT | CASSGTGGFTEAFF
TRBJ1-3 | TRBV28 | . | TGTGCCAGCAGCCTGGGGACATCGAGCTCTGGAAACACCATATATTTT | CASSLGTSSSGNTIYF
TRBJ2-7 | TRBV29-1 | . | TGCAGCGTCGCGGGGACGGCCGGAGCCTACGAGCAGTACTTC | CSVAGTAGAYEQYF
TRBJ1-4 | TRBV7-9 | . | TGTGCCAGCAGAGACTCCGGGACTCGTAGGGAAAAACTGTTTTTT | CASRDSGTRREKLFF
TRBJ1-6 | TRBV7-3 | TRBD1 | TGTGCCAGCAGCTCCCCGGGACAGAGCTCCTATAATTCACCCCTCCACTTT | CASSSPGQSSYNSPLHF
TRBJ2-1 | TRBV11-2 | . | TGTGCCAGCAGCTCCAATCCGGGACGGAATGAGCAGTTCTTC | CASSSNPGRNEQFF
TRBJ1-1 | TRBV5-1 | TRBD1 | TGCGCCAGCAGCCCAACAGGGGGCAGGGGCACTGAAGCTTTCTTT | CASSPTGGRGTEAFF
TRBJ2-3 | TRBV19 | TRBD2 | TGTGCCAGTAGTATAGATAGCGGGGGGGCCGCAGATACGCAGTATTTT | CASSIDSGGAADTQYF
TRBJ2-1 | TRBV7-2 | . | TGTGCCAGCACCCGCTACGGGGCCAATGAGCAGTTCTTC | CASTRYGANEQFF
TRBJ2-7 | TRBV28 | . | TGTGCCAGCACTATAAATTACGAGCAGTACTTC | CASTINYEQYF
TRBJ1-3 | TRBV6-6 | TRBD1 | TGTGCCAGCAGCTATACAGGGGCGCCTAACCTCGATTTCTCTGGAAACACCATATATTTT | CASSYTGAPNLDFSGNTIYF
TRBJ2-2 | TRBV6-4 | . | TGTGCCAGCAGTGACTCGGACACCGGGGAGCTGTTTTTT | CASSDSDTGELFF
TRBJ1-3 | TRBV29-1 | . | TGCAGCGTTGAAAGGGTCGCTGGAAACACCATATATTTT | CSVERVAGNTIYF
TRBJ2-7 | TRBV5-4 | . | TGTGCCAGCAGCTTGGCTCCCGGGGGAGACGTGGCCTACGAGCAGTACTTC | CASSLAPGGDVAYEQYF
TRBJ1-5 | TRBV6-4 | . | TGTGCCAGCAGTCCGGAAATTAGCAATCAGCCCCAGCATTTT | CASSPEISNQPQHF
TRBJ2-3 | TRBV24-1 | . | TGTGCCACCAGGTACACAGATACGCAGTATTTT | CATRYTDTQYF
TRBJ2-7 | TRBV4-1 | . | TGCGCCAGCAGCCAAGGAATGGGACTCGGCTACGAGCAGTACTTC | CASSQGMGLGYEQYF
TRBJ1-5 | TRBV5-6 | . | TGTGCCAGCAGCTTGGTGGGGGAGCAGCCCCAGCATTTT | CASSLVGEQPQHF
TRBJ1-5 | TRBV28 | TRBD1 | TGTGCCAGCATTACACAGGGGAGCAATCAGCCCCAGCATTTT | CASITQGSNQPQHF
TRBJ2-1 | TRBV29-1 | TRBD2 | TGCAGCGTTCGGGGGGGCCCTTACAATGAGCAGTTCTTC | CSVRGGPYNEQFF
TRBJ2-1 | TRBV11-2 | . | TGTGCCAGCAGCGCCCAGCTGGGGGCGTACAATGAGCAGTTCTTC | CASSAQLGAYNEQFF
TRBJ2-2 | TRBV6-4 | . | TGTGCCAGCAGTGGAGAGGGGACGATAAACACCGGGGAGCTGTTTTTT | CASSGEGTINTGELFF
TRBJ1-3 | TRBV2 | . | TGTGCCAGCAGTGTAAGCTCTGGAAACACCATATATTTT | CASSVSSGNTIYF
TRBJ1-6 | TRBV14 | . | TGTGCCAGCAGCCCCTCCTGGGGAGATTGGGGTTTTTATTCACCCCTCCACTTT | CASSPSWGDWGFYSPLHF
TRBJ1-4 | TRBV28 | TRBD1 | TGTGCCAGCTCAACCTTGGACAGGCCGAATGAAAAACTGTTTTTT | CASSTLDRPNEKLFF
TRBJ1-5 | TRBV6-4 | . | TGTGCCAGCAGTGACTCCGACAGCTTAGGCAATCAGCCCCAGCATTTT | CASSDSDSLGNQPQHF
TRBJ2-1 | TRBV3-1/TRBV3-2 | . | TGTGCCAGCAGCCAAGATCCCTACAATGAGCAGTTCTTC | CASSQDPYNEQFF
TRBJ2-2 | TRBV4-3 | . | TGCGCCAGCAGCCAAGCTCGGCAGGCTAACACCGGGGAGCTGTTTTTT | CASSQARQANTGELFF
TRBJ1-5 | TRBV7-2 | TRBD1 | TGTGCCAGCAGCTTAAAAGGGGGCGGTCAGCCCCAGCATTTT | CASSLKGGGQPQHF
TRBJ2-7 | TRBV27 | . | TGTGCCAGCAGTTTACGGCAGGGTAGGAAAGGGCAGTACTTC | CASSLRQGRKGQYF
TRBJ1-5 | TRBV9 | TRBD1 | TGTGCCAGCAGCGTAGGGACAGGGGGTGGCAATCAGCCCCAGCATTTT | CASSVGTGGGNQPQHF